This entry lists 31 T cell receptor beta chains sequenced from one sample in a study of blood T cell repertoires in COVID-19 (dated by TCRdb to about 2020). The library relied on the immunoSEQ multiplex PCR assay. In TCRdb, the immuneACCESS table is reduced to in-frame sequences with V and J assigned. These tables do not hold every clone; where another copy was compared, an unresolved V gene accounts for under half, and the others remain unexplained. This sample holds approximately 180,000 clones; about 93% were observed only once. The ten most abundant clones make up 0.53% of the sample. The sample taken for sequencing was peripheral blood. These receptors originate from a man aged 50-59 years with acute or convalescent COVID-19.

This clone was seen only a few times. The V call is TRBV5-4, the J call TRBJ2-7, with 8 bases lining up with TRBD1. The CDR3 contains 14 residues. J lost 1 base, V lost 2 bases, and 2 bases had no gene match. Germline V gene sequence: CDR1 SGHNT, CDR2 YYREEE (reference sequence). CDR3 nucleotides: TGTGCCAGCAGCTTAGGGGACAGGTCCTACGAGCAGTACTTC. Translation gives CASSLGDRSYEQYF.

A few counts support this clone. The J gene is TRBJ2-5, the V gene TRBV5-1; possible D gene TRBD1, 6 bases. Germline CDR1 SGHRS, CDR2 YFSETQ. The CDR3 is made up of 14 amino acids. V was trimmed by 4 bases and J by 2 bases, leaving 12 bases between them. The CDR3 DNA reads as TGCGCCAGCAGCCCCGGACAGATACAAGAGACCCAGTACTTC. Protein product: CASSPGQIQETQYF.

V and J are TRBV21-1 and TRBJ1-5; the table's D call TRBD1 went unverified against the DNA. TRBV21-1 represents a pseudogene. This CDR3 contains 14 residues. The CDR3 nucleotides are TGTGCCAGCACCACGCGACAGGAAAATCAGCCCCAGCATTTT. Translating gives CASTTRQENQPQHF.

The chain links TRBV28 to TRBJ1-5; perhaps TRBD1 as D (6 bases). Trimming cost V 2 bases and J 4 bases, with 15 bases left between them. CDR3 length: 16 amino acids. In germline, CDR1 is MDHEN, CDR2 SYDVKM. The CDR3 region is CASSLGAGGWNQPQHF. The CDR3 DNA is TGTGCCAGCAGTTTAGGGGCGGGGGGCTGGAATCAGCCCCAGCATTTT.

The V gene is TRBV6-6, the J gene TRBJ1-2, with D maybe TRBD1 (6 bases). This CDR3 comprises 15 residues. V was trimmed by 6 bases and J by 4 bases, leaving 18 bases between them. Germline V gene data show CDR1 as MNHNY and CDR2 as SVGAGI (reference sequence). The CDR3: CASSSTTRGTYGYTF. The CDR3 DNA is TGTGCCAGCAGCTCCACCACCAGGGGCACCTATGGCTACACCTTC.

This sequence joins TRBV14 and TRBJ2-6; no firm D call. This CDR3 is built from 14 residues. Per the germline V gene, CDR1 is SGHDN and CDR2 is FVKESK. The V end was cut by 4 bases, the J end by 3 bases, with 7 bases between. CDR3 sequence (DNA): TGTGCCAGCAGCCCCCAGTATGGGGCCAACGTCCTGACTTTC. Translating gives CASSPQYGANVLTF.

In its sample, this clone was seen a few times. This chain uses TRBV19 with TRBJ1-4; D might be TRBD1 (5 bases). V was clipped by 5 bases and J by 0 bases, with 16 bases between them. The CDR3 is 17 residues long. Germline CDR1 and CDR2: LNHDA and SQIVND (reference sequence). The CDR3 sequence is CASSPSRQPATNEKLFF. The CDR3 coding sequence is TGTGCCAGTAGTCCCTCTCGACAGCCTGCAACTAATGAAAAACTGTTTTTT.

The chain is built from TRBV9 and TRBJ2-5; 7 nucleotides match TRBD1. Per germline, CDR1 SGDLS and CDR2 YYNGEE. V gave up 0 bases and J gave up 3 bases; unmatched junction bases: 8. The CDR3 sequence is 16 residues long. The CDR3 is CASSVVGLGQKETQYF. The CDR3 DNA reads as TGTGCCAGCAGCGTAGTTGGTTTGGGACAGAAAGAGACCCAGTACTTC.

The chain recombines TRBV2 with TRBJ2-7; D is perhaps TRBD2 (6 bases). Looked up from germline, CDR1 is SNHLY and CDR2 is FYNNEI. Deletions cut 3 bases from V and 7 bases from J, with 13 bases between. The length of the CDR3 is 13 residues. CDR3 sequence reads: CASSERTRGEQYF. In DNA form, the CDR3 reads TGTGCCAGCAGTGAGAGGACCCGGGGGGAGCAGTACTTC.

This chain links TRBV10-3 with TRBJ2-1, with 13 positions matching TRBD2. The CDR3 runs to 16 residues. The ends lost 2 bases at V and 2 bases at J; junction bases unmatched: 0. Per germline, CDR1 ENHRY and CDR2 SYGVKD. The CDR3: CAISEGTSGAYNEQFF. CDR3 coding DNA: TGTGCCATCAGTGAGGGGACTAGCGGGGCCTACAATGAGCAGTTCTTC.

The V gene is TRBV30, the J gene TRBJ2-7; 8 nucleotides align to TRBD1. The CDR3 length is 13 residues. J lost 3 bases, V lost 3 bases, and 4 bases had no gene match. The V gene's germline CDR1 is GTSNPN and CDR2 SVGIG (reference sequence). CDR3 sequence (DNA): TGTGCCTGGAGGCAGGGGGCGATCTACGAGCAGTACTTC. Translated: CAWRQGAIYEQYF.

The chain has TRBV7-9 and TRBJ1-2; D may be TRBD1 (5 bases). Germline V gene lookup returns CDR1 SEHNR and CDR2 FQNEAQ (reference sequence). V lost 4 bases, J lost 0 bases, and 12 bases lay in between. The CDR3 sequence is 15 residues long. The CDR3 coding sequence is TGTGCCAGCAGCTCCCTCGGGGGAGCTAACTATGGCTACACCTTC. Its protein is CASSSLGGANYGYTF.

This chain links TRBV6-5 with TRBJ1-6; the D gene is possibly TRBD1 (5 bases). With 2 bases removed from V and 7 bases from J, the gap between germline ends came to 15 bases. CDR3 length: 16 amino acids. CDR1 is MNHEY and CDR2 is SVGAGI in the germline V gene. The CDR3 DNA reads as TGTGCCAGCAGTTACAATAATCAGGGCGCGAATTCACCCCTCCACTTT. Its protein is CASSYNNQGANSPLHF.

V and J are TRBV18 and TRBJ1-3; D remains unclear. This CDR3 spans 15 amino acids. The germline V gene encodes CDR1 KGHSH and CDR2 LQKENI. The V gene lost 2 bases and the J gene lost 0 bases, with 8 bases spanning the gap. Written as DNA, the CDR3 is TGTGCCAGCTCACCAAGGACTAACTCTGGAAACACCATATATTTT. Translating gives CASSPRTNSGNTIYF. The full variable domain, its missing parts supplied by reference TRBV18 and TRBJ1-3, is NAGVMQNPRHLVRRRGQEARLRCSPMKGHSHVYWYRQLPEEGLKFMVYLQKENIIDESGMPKERFSAEFPKEGPSILRIQQVVRGDSAAYFCASSPRTNSGNTIYFGEGSWLTVV.

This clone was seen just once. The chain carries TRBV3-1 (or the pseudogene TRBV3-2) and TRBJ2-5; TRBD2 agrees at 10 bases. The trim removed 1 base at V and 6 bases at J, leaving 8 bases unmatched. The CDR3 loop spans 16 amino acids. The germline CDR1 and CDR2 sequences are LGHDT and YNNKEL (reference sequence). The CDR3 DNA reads TGTGCCAGCAGCCAAGTGTCAAGCGGGGGGGCGCAGACCCAGTACTTC. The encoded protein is CASSQVSSGGAQTQYF.

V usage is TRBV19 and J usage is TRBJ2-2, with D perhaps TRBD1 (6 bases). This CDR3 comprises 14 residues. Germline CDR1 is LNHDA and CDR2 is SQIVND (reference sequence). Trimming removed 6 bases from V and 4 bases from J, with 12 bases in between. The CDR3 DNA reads TGTGCCAGTAGCGATAGGGGGTCCACCGGGGAGCTGTTTTTT. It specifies CASSDRGSTGELFF.

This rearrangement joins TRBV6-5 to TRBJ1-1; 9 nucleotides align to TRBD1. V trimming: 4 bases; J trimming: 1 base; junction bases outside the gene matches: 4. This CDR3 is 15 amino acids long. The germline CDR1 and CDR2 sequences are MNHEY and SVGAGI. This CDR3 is CASSSTGQGNTEAFF. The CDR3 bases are TGTGCCAGCAGTTCTACGGGACAGGGGAACACTGAAGCTTTCTTT.

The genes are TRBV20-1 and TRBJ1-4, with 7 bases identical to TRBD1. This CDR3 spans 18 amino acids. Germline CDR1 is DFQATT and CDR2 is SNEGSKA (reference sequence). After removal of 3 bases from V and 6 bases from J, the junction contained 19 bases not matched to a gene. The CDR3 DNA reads TGCAGTGCTAGTTATCCGACAGGGTGGAATAGGGCGGATGAAAAACTGTTTTTT. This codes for CSASYPTGWNRADEKLFF.

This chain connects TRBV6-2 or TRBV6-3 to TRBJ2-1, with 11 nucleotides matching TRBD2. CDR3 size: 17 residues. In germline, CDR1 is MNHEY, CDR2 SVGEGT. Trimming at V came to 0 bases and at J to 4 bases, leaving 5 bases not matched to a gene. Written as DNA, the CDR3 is TGTGCCAGCAGTTACTCGAAGACTAGCGGGGATTACAATGAGCAGTTCTTC. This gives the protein CASSYSKTSGDYNEQFF.

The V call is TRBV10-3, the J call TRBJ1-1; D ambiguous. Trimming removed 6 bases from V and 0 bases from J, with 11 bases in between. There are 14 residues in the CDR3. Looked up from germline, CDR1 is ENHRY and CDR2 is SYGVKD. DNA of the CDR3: TGTGCCATCAGGCCTACTCCATTGAACACTGAAGCTTTCTTT. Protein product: CAIRPTPLNTEAFF.

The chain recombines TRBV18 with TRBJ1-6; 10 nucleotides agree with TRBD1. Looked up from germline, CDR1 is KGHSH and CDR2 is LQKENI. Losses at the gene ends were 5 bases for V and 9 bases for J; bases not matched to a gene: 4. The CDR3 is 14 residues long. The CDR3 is CASSEGQGSSPLHF. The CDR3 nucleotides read TGTGCCAGCTCAGAGGGACAGGGGAGTTCACCCCTCCACTTT.

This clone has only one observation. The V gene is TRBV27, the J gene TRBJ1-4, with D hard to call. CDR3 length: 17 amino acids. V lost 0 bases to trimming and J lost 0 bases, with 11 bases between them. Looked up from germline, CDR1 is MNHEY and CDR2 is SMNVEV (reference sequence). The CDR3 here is CASSLSRVSATNEKLFF. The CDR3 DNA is TGTGCCAGCAGTTTATCTCGGGTTTCGGCAACTAATGAAAAACTGTTTTTT.

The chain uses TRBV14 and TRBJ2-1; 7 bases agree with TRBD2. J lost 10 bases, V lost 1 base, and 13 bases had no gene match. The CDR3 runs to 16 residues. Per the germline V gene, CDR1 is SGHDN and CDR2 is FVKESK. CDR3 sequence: CASSQGGGSVRGEQFF. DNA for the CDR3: TGTGCCAGCAGCCAAGGGGGCGGGAGTGTGCGCGGCGAGCAGTTCTTC.

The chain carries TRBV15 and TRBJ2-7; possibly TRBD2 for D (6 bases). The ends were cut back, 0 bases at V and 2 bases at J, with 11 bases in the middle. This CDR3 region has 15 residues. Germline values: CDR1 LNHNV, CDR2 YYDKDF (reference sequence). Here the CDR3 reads CATSRDLGGTYEQYF. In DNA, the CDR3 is TGTGCCACCAGCAGAGATCTTGGGGGGACCTACGAGCAGTACTTC.

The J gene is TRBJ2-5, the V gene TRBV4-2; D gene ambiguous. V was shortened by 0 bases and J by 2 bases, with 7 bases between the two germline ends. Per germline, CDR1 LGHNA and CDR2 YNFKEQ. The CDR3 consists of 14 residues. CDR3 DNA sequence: TGTGCCAGCAGCCAAGATTGGCAGCAAGAGACCCAGTACTTC. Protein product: CASSQDWQQETQYF.

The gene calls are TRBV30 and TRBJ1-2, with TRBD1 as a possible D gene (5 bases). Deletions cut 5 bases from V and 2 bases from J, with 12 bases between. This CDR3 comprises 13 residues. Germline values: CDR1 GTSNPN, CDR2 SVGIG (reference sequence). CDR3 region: CAWFRGVNYGYTF. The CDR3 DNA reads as TGTGCCTGGTTTCGGGGGGTCAACTATGGCTACACCTTC.

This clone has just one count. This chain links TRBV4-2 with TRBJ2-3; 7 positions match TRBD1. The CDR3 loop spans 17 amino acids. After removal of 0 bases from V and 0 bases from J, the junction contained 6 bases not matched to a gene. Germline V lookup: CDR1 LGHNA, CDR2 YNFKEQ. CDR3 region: CASSQDWQQGSTDTQYF. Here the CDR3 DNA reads TGTGCCAGCAGCCAAGATTGGCAACAGGGGAGCACAGATACGCAGTATTTT.

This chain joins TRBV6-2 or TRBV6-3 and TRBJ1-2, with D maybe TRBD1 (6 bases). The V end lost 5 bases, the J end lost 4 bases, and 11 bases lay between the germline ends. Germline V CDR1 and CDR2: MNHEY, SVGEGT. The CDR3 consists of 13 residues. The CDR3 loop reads CASSPQGIYGYTF. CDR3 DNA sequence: TGTGCCAGCAGTCCCCAGGGGATCTATGGCTACACCTTC.

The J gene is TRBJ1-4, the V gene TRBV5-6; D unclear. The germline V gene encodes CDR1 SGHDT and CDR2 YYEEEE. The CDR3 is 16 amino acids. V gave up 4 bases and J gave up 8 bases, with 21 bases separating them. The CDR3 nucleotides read TGTGCCAGCAGCGTAGAACCGGGAAGACAAGGAGAAAAACTGTTTTTT. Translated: CASSVEPGRQGEKLFF.

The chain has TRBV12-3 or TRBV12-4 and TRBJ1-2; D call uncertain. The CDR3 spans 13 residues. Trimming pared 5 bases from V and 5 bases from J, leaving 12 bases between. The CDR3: CASSLRRKYGYTF. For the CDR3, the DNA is TGTGCCAGCAGTCTCAGGAGGAAATATGGCTACACCTTC.

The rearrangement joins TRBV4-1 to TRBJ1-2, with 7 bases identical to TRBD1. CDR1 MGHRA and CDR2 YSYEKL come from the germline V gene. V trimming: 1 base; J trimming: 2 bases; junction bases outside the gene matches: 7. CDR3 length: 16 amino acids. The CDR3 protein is CASSQGQGIRNYGYTF. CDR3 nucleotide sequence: TGCGCCAGCAGCCAAGGACAGGGAATTAGGAACTATGGCTACACCTTC.